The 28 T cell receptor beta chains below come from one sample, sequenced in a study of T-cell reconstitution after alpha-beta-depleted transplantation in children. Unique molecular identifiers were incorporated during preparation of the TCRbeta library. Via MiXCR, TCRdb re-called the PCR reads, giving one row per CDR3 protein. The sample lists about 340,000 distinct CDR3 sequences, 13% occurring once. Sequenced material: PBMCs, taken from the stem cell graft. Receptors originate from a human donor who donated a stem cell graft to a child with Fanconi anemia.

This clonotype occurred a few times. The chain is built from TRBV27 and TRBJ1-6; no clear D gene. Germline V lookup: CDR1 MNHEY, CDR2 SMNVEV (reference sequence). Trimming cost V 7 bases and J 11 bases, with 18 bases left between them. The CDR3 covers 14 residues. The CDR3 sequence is CASTEVAGATPLHF. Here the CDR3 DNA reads TGTGCCAGCACGGAAGTTGCAGGCGCAACACCCCTCCACTTT.

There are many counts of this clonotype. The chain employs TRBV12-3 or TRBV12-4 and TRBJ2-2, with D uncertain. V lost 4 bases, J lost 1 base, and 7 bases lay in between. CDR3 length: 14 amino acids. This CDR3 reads CASSSLGNTGELFF. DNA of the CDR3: TGTGCCAGCAGTTCGCTTGGGAACACCGGGGAGCTGTTTTTT.

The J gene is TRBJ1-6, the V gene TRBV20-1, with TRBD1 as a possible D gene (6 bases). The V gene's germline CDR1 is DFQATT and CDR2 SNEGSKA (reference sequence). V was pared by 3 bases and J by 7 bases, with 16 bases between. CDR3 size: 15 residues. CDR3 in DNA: TGCAGTGCTAGTGAGCTACAGGGAATCAATTCACCCCTCCACTTT. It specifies CSASELQGINSPLHF.

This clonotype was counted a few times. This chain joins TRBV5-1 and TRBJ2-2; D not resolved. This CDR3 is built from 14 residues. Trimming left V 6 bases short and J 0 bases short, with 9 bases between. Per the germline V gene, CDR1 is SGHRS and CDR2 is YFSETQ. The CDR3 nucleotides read TGCGCCAGCAAAGAAACACCGAACACCGGGGAGCTGTTTTTT. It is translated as CASKETPNTGELFF.

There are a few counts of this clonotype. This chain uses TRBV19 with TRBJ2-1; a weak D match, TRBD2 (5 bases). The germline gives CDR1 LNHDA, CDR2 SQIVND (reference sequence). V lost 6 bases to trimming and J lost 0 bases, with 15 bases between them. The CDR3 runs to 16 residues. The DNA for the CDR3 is TGTGCCAGTAGAAGCGATTCGGGGAGCTCCTACAATGAGCAGTTCTTC. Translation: CASRSDSGSSYNEQFF.

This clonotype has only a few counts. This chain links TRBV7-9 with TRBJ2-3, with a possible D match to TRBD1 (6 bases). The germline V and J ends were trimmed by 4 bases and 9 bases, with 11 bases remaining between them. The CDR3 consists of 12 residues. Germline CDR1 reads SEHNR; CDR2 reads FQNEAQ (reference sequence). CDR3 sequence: CASSSSDRTQYF. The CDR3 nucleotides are TGTGCCAGCAGCTCATCGGACAGAACGCAGTATTTT.

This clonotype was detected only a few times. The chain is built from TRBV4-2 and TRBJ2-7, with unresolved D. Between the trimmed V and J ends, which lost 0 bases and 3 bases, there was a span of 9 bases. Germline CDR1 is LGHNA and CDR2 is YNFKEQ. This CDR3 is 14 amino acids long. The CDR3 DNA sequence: TGTGCCAGCAGCCAAGAATTTGGCGGCTACGAGCAGTACTTC. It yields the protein CASSQEFGGYEQYF.

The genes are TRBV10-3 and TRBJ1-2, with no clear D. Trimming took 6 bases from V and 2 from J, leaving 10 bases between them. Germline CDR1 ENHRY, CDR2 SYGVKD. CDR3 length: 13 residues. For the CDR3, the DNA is TGTGCCATCAGGCAAGGAGAAAACTATGGCTACACCTTC. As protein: CAIRQGENYGYTF.

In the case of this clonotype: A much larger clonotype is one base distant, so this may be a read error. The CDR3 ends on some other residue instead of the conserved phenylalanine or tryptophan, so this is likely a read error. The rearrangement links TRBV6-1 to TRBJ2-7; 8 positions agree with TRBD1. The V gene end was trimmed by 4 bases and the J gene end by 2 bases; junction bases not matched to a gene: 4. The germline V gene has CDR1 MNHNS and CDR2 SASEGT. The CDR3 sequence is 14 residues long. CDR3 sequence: CASSVRGQAYEQYD. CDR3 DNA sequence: TGTGCCAGCAGTGTCAGGGGACAGGCCTACGAGCAGTACGAC.

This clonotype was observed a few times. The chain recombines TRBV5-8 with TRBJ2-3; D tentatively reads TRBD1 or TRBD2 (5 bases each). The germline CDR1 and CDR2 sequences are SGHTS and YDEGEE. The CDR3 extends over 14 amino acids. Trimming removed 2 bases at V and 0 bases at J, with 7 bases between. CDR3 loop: CASSFRDSTDTQYF. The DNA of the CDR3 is TGTGCCAGCAGCTTCAGGGACAGCACAGATACGCAGTATTTT.

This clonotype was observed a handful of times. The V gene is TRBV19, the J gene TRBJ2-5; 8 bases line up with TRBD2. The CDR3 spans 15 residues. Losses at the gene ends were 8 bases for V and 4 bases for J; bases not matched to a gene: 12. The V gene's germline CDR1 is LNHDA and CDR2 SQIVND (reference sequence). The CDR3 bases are TGTGCCAGTCGCCGGACTAGCAGGGGACGAGAGACCCAGTACTTC. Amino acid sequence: CASRRTSRGRETQYF.

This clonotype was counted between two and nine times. The CDR3 here is CASSQFRTGGSNTGELFF. The CDR3 bases are TGCGCCAGCAGCCAGTTCAGGACCGGGGGATCGAACACCGGGGAGCTGTTTTTT. The chain links TRBV4-3 to TRBJ2-2; a possible D gene is TRBD2 (6 bases). Trimming removed 3 bases from V and 0 bases from J, with 17 bases in between. CDR1 is LGHNA and CDR2 is YSLEER in the germline V gene. This CDR3 has 18 residues.

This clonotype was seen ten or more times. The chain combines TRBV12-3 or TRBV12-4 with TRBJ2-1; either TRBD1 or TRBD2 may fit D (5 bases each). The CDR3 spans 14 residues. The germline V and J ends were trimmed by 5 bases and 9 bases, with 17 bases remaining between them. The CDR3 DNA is TGTGCCAGCAGTCCCGTGAGGGGCGCCCCTGAGCAGTTCTTC. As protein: CASSPVRGAPEQFF.

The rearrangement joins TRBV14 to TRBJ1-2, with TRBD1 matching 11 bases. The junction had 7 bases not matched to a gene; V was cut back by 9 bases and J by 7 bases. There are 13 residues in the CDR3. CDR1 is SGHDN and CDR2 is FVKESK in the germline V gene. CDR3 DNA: TGTGCCAGTTCCGGGACAGGGGGAGGTGGCTACACCTTC. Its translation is CASSGTGGGGYTF.

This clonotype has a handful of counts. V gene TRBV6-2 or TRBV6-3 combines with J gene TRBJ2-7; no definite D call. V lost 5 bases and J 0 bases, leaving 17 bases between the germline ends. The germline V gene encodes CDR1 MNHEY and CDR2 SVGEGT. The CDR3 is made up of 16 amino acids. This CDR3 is CASSPVEQEISYEQYV. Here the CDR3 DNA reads TGTGCCAGCAGTCCCGTGGAGCAGGAGATCTCCTACGAGCAGTACGTC.

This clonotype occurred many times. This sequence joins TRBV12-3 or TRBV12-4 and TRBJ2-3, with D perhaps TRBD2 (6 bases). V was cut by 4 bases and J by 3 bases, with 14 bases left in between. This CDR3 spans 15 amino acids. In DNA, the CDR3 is TGTGCCAGCAGTTCTCGGGTAGGAGGGACAGATACGCAGTATTTT. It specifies CASSSRVGGTDTQYF.

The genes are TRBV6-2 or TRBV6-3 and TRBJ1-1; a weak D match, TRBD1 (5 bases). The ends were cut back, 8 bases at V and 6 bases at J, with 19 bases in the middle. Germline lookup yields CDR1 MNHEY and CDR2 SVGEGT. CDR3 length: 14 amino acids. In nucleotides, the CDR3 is TGTGCCAGCCACCTTGGGGGGGGATCCTCTGAAGCTTTCTTT. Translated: CASHLGGGSSEAFF.

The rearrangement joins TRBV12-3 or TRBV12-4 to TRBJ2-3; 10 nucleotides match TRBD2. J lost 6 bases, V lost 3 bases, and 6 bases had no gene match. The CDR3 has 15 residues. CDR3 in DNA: TGTGCCAGCAGTTTCGAGCGGGGGGGCCTTGATACGCAGTATTTT. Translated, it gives CASSFERGGLDTQYF.

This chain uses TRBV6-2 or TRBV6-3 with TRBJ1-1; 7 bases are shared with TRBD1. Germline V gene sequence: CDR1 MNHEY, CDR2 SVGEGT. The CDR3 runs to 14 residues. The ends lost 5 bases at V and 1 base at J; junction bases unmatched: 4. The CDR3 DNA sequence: TGTGCCAGCAGTATCAGGGGGGCGAACACTGAAGCTTTCTTT. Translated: CASSIRGANTEAFF.

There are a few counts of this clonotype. The CDR3 DNA is TGTGCCAGCAGCCAAGAGGTTGGGCGCGGAGATACGCAGTATTTT. It translates to CASSQEVGRGDTQYF. The genes are TRBV4-2 and TRBJ2-3; D is ambiguous. The CDR3 spans 15 residues. The germline V gene encodes CDR1 LGHNA and CDR2 YNFKEQ. Trimming took 0 bases from V and 5 from J, leaving 12 bases between them.

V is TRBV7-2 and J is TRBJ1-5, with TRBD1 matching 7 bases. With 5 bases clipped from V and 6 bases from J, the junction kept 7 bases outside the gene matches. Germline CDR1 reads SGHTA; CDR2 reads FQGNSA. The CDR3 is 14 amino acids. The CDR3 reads CASSPDRAFQPQHF. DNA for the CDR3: TGTGCCAGCAGCCCCGACAGGGCCTTTCAGCCCCAGCATTTT. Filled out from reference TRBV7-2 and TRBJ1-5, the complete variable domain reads GAGVSQSPSNKVTEKGKDVELRCDPISGHTALYWYRQSLGQGLEFLIYFQGNSAPDKSGLPSDRFSAERTGGSVSTLTIQRTQQEDSAVYLCASSPDRAFQPQHFGDGTRLSIL.

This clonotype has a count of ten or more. CDR3: CASSYRRGEAFF. For the CDR3, the DNA is TGTGCCAGCAGTTACAGAAGGGGTGAAGCTTTCTTT. The chain has TRBV6-2 or TRBV6-3 and TRBJ1-1; possibly TRBD1 for D (5 bases). This CDR3 is 12 amino acids long. Deletions cut 2 bases from V and 7 bases from J, with 8 bases between. Germline V lookup: CDR1 MNHEY, CDR2 SVGEGT.

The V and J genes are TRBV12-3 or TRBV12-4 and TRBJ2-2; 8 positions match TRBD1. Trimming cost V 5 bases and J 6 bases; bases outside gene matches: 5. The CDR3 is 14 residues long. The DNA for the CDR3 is TGTGCCAGCAGTCTTTTACAGGGGGCCGGGGAGCTGTTTTTT. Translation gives CASSLLQGAGELFF.

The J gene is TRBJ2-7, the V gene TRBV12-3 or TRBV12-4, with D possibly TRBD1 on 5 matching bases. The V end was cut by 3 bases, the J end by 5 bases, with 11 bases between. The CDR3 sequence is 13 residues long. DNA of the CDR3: TGTGCCAGCAGTTTTTTCAAAGGGGACGAGCAGTACTTC. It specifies CASSFFKGDEQYF.

DNA for the CDR3: TGTGCCAGCAGCCAAGTTCTGGTAGCGGATAATGAGCAGTTCTTC. Translated, it gives CASSQVLVADNEQFF. The genes are TRBV3-1 and TRBJ2-1, with a tentative D call TRBD2 (6 bases). Trimming stripped 1 base from V and 7 bases from J, with 14 bases between. Per germline, CDR1 LGHDT and CDR2 YNNKEL (reference sequence). CDR3 length: 15 amino acids.

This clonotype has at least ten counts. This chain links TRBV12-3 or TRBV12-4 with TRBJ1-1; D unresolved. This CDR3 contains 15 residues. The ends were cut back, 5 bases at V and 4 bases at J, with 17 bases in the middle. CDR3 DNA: TGTGCCAGCAGTACCTACTCGGGCGTTCGCACTGAAGCTTTCTTT. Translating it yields CASSTYSGVRTEAFF.

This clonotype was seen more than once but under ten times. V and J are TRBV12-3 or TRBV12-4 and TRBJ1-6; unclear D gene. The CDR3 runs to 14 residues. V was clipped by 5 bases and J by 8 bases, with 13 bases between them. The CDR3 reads CASSEDPAYSPLHF. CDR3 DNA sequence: TGTGCCAGCAGTGAGGACCCGGCATATTCACCCCTCCACTTT.

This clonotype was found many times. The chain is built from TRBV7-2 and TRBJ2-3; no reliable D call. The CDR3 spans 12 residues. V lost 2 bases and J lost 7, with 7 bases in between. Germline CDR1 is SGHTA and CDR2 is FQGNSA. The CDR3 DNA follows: TGTGCCAGCAGCTTATTGAAAAATACGCAGTATTTT. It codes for CASSLLKNTQYF.